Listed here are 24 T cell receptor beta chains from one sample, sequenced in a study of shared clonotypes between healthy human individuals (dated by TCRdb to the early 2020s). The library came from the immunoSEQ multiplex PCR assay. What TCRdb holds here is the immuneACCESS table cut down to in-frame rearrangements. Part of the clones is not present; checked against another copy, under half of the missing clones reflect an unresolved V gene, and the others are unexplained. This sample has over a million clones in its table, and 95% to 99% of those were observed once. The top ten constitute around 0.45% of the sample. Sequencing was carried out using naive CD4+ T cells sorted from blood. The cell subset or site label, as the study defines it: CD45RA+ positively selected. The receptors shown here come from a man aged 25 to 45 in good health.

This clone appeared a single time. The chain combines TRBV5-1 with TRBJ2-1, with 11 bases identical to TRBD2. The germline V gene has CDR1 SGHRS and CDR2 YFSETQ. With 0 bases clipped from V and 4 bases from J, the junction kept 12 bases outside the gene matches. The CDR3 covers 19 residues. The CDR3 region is CASSLGRAVAGGSYNEQFF. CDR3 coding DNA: TGCGCCAGCAGCTTGGGTCGAGCGGTAGCGGGGGGGTCTTACAATGAGCAGTTCTTC. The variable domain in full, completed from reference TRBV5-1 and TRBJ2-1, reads KAGVTQTPRYLIKTRGQQVTLSCSPISGHRSVSWYQQTPGQGLQFLFEYFSETQRNKGNFPGRFSGRQFSNSRSEMNVSTLELGDSALYLCASSLGRAVAGGSYNEQFFGPGTRLTVL.

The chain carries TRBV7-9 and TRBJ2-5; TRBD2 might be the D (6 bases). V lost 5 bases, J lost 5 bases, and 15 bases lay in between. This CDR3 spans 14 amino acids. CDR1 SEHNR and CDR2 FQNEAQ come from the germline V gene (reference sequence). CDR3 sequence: CASSRPIRGETQYF. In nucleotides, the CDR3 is TGTGCCAGCAGCCGACCGATCCGGGGGGAGACCCAGTACTTC. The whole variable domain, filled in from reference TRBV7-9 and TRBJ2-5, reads DTGVSQNPRHKITKRGQNVTFRCDPISEHNRLYWYRQTLGQGPEFLTYFQNEAQLEKSRLLSDRFSAERPKGSFSTLEIQRTEQGDSAMYLCASSRPIRGETQYFGPGTRLLVL.

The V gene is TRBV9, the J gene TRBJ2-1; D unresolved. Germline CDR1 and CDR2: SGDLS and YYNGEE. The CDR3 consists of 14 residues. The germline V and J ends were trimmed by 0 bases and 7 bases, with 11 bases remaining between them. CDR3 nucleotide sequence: TGTGCCAGCAGCGTAGAACTGTACTGGAATGAGCAGTTCTTC. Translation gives CASSVELYWNEQFF.

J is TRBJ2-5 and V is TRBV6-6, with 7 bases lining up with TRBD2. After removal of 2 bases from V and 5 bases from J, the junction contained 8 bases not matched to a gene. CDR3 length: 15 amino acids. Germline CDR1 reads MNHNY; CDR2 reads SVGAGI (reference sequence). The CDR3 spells CASSYGTGGAETQYF. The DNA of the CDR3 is TGTGCCAGCAGTTACGGGACGGGGGGTGCGGAGACCCAGTACTTC.

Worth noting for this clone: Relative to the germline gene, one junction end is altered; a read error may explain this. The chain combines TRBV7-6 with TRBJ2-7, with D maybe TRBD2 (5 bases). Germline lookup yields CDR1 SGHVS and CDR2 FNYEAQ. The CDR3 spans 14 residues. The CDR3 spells CVSSFDYSSYEQYF. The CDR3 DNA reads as TGTGTCAGCAGCTTTGACTATAGTTCCTACGAGCAGTACTTC.

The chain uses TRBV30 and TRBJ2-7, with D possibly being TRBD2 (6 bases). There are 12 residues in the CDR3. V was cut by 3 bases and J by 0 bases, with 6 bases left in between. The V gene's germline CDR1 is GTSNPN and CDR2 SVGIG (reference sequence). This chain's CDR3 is CAWRAGSYEQYF. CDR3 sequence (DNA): TGTGCCTGGAGAGCGGGCTCCTACGAGCAGTACTTC.

The CDR3 loop reads CASSKGQPQETQYF. As DNA, the CDR3 is TGCGCCAGCAGCAAAGGACAGCCCCAAGAGACCCAGTACTTC. The V and J genes are TRBV5-1 and TRBJ2-5; D perhaps matches TRBD1 (6 bases). V lost 4 bases to trimming and J lost 1 base, with 11 bases between them. The CDR3 is 14 residues long. Germline CDR1 is SGHRS and CDR2 is YFSETQ. The full variable domain, completed using reference TRBV5-1 and TRBJ2-5, is KAGVTQTPRYLIKTRGQQVTLSCSPISGHRSVSWYQQTPGQGLQFLFEYFSETQRNKGNFPGRFSGRQFSNSRSEMNVSTLELGDSALYLCASSKGQPQETQYFGPGTRLLVL.

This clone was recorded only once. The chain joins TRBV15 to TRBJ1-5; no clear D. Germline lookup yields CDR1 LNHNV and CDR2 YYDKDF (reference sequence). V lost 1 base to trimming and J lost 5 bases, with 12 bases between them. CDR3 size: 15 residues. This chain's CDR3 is CATSRGGSSHQPQHF. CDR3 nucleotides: TGTGCCACCAGCAGAGGAGGGAGTTCACATCAGCCCCAGCATTTT.

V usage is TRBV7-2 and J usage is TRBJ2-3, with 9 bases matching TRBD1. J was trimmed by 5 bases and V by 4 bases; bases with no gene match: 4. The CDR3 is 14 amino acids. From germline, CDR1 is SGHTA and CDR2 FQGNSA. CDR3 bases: TGTGCCAGCAGCTCGGGACAGGGAGTAGATACGCAGTATTTT. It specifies CASSSGQGVDTQYF.

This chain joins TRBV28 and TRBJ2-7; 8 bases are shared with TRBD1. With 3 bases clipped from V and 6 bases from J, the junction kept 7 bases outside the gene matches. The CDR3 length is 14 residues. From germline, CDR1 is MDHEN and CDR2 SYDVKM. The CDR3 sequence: CASSLAGGYGEQYF. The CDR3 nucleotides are TGTGCCAGCAGTTTGGCAGGGGGCTATGGCGAGCAGTACTTC.

This CDR3 is CATVGGQGLRKLFF. The CDR3 DNA is TGTGCCACCGTGGGGGGGCAGGGACTGCGAAAACTGTTTTTT. This chain uses TRBV28 with TRBJ1-4; possibly TRBD1 for D (6 bases). Germline CDR1 reads MDHEN; CDR2 reads SYDVKM. The CDR3 runs 14 residues. Trimming left V 10 bases short and J 10 bases short, with 22 bases between.

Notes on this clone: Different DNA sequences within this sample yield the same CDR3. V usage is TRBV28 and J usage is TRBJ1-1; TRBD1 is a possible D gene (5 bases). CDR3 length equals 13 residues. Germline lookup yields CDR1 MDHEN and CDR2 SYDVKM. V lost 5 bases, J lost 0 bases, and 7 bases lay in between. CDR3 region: CASSRGLNTEAFF. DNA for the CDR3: TGTGCCAGCAGTAGGGGACTGAACACTGAAGCTTTCTTT.

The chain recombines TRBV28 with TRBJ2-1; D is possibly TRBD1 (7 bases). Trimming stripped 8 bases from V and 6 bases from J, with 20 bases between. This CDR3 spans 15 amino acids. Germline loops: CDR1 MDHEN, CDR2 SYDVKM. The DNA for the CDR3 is TGTGCCAGCGGACAGGTCGGGGGAGGCTTCAATGAGCAGTTCTTC. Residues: CASGQVGGGFNEQFF.

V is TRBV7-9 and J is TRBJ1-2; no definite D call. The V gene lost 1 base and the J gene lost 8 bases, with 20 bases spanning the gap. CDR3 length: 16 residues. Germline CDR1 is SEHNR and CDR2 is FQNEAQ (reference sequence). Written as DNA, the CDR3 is TGTGCCAGCAGCTTAGTTAGCGGGCAGGCCTTGTTGGGCTACACCTTC. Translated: CASSLVSGQALLGYTF.

This CDR3 is CAWSATDPVGAFF. CDR3 coding DNA: TGTGCCTGGAGTGCGACAGACCCGGTAGGGGCTTTCTTT. The chain has TRBV30 and TRBJ1-1, with D maybe TRBD1 (5 bases). V gave up 1 base and J gave up 11 bases, with 17 bases separating them. CDR1 and CDR2 from the germline V gene are GTSNPN and SVGIG (reference sequence). There are 13 residues in the CDR3.

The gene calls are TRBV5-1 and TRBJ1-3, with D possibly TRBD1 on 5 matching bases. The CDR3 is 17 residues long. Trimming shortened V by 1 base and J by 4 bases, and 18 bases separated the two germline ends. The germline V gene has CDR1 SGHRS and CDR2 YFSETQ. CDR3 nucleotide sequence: TGCGCCAGCAGCTTGCAGGACACGGGTACGCGGGGAAACACCATATATTTT. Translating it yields CASSLQDTGTRGNTIYF.

The CDR3 DNA is TGTGCCAGCAGCTTAGCCTTAGCTTTCAATCAGCCCCAGCATTTT. This codes for CASSLALAFNQPQHF. The V gene is TRBV7-9, the J gene TRBJ1-5; no clear D. This CDR3 spans 15 amino acids. V was cut by 0 bases and J by 3 bases, with 9 bases left in between. Germline assignment: CDR1 SEHNR and CDR2 FQNEAQ (reference sequence).

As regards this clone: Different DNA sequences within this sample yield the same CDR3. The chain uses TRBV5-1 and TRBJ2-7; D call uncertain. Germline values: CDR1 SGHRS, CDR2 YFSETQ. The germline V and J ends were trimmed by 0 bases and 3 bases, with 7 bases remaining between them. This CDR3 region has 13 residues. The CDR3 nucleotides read TGCGCCAGCAGCTTGGGACGGAACTACGAGCAGTACTTC. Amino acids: CASSLGRNYEQYF.

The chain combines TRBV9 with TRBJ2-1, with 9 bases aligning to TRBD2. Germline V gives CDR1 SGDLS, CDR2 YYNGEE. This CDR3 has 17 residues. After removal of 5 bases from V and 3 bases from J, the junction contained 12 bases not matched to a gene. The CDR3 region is CASSLSGRLGDYNEQFF. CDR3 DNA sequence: TGTGCCAGCAGTTTAAGCGGGAGGCTAGGAGACTACAATGAGCAGTTCTTC.

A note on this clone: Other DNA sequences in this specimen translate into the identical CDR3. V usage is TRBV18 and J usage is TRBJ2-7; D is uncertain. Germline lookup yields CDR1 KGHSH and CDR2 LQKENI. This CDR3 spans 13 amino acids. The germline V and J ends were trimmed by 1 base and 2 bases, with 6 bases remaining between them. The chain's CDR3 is CASSPRATYEQYF. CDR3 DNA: TGTGCCAGCTCACCACGGGCCACCTACGAGCAGTACTTC.

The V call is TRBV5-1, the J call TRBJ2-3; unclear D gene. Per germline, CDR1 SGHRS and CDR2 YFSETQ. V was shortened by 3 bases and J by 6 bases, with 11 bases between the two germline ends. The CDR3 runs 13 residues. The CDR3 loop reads CASSSDGVDTQYF. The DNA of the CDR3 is TGCGCCAGCAGCTCCGATGGGGTTGATACGCAGTATTTT.

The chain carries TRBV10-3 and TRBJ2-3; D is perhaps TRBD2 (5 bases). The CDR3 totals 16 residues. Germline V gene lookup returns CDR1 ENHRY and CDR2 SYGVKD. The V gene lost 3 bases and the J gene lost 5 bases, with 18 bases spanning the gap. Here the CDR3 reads CAISEGRLAGVDTQYF. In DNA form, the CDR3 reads TGTGCCATCAGTGAAGGGCGACTGGCGGGCGTAGATACGCAGTATTTT.

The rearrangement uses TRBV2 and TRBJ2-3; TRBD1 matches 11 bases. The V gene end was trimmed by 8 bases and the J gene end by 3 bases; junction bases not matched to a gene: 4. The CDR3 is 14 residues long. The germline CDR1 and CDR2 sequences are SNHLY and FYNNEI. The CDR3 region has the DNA TGTGCCAGCGCTAGGGACAGGGGGACAGATACGCAGTATTTT. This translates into CASARDRGTDTQYF.

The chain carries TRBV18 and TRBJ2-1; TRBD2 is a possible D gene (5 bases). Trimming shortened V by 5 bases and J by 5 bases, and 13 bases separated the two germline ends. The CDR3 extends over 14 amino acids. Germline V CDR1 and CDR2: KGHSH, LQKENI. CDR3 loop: CASSLTMEDNEQFF. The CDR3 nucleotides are TGTGCCAGCTCATTGACGATGGAGGACAATGAGCAGTTCTTC.